What follows are 2 T cell receptor beta chains derived from one specimen sequenced in a study of CD8+ T cells in alopecia areata. This sample's treatment: oral pan-JAK inhibitor, 5-10 mg twice daily. Extraction of RNA preceded its reverse transcription into cDNA, which served as the sequencing template. Data came from immunoSEQ multiplex PCR; TCRdb stores just in-frame clones and leaves some out. Of approximately 160,000 clones in the sample, less than 70% are singletons; the top ten hold 14%. The sequencing used CD4+ T cells sorted from blood, collected at week 24, from a patient treated with tofacitinib. These receptors all stem from a human donor with alopecia areata.

This clone occurred once. The J gene is TRBJ2-5, the V gene TRBV7-2; possible D gene TRBD1, 5 bases. The V end lost 2 bases, the J end lost 4 bases, and 14 bases lay between the germline ends. CDR3 length equals 15 residues. Looked up from germline, CDR1 is SGHTA and CDR2 is FQGNSA. The CDR3 here is CASSLRAQGGETQYF. The CDR3 coding sequence is TGTGCCAGCAGCTTAAGGGCCCAGGGCGGAGAGACCCAGTACTTC.

This clone was picked up a small number of times. The chain combines TRBV5-6 with TRBJ1-2, with 8 nucleotides matching TRBD1. CDR3 length: 14 residues. Per germline, CDR1 SGHDT and CDR2 YYEEEE. J was trimmed by 5 bases and V by 4 bases; bases with no gene match: 7. CDR3 sequence: CASSVGQGGYGYTF. Here the CDR3 DNA reads TGTGCCAGCAGCGTCGGACAGGGCGGATATGGCTACACCTTC.